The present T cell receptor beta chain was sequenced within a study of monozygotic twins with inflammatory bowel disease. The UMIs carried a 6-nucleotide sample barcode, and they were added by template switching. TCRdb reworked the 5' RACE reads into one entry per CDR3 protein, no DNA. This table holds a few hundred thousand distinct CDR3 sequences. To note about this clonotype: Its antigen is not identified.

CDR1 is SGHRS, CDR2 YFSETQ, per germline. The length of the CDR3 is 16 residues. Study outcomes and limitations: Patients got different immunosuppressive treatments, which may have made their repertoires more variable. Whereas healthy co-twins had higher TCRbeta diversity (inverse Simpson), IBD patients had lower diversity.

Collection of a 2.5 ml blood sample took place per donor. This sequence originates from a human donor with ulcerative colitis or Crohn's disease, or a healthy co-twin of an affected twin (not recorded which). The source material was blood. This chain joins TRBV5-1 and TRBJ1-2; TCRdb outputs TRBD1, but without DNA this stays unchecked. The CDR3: CASSFRYRGAFYGYTF.